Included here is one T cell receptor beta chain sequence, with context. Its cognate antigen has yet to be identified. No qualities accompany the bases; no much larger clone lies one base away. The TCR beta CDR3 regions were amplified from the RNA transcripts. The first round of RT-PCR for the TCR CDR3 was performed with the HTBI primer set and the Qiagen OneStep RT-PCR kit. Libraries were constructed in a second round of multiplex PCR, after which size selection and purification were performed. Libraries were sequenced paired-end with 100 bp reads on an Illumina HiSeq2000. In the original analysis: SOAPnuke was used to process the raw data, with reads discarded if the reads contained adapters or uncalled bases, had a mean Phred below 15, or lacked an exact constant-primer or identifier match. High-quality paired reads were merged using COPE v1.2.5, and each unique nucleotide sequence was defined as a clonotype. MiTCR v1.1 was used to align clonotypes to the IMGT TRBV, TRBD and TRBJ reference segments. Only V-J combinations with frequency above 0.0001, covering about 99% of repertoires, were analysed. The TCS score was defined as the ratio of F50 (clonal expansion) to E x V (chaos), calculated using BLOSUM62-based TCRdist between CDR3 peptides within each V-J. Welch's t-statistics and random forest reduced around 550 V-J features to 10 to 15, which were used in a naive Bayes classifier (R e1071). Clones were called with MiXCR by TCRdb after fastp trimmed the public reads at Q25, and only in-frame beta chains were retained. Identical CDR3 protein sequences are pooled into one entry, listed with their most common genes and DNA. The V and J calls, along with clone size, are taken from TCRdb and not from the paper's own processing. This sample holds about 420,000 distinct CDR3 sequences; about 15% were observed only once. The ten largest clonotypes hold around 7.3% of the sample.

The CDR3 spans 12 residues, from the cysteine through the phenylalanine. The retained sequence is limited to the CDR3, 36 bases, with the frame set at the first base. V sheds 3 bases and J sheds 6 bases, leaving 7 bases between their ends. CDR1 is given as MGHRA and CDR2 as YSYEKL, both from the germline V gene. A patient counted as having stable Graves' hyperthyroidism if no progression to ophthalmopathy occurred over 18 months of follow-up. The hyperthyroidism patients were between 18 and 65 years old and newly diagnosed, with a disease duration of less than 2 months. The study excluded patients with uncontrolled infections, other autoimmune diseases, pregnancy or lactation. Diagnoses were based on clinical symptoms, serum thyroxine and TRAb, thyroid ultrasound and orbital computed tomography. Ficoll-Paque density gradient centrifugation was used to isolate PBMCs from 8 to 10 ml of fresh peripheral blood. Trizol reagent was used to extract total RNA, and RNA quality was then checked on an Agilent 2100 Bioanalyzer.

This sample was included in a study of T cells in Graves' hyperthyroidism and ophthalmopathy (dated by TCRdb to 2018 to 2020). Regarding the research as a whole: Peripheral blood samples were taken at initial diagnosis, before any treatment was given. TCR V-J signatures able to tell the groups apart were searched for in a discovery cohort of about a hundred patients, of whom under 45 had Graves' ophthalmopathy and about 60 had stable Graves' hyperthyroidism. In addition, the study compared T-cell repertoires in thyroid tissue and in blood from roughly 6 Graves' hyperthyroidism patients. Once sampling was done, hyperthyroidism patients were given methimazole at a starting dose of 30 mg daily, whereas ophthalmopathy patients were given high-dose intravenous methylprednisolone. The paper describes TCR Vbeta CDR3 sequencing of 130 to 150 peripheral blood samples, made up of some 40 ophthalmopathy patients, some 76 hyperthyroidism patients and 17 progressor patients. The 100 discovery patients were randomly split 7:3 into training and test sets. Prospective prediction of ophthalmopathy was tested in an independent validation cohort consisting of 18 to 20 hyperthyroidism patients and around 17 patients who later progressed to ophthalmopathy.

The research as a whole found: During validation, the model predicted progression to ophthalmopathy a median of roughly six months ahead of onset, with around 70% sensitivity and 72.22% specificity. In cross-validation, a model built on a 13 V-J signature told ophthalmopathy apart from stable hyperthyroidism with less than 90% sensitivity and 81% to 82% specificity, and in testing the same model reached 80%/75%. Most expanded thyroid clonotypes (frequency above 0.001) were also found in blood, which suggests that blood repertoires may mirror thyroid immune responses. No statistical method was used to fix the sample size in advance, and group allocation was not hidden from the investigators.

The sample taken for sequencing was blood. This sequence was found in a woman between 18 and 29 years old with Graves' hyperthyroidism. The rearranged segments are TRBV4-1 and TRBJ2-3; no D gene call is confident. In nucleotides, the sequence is TGCGCCAGCAGCCATGAGGCGGATACGCAGTATTTT. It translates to CASSHEADTQYF.